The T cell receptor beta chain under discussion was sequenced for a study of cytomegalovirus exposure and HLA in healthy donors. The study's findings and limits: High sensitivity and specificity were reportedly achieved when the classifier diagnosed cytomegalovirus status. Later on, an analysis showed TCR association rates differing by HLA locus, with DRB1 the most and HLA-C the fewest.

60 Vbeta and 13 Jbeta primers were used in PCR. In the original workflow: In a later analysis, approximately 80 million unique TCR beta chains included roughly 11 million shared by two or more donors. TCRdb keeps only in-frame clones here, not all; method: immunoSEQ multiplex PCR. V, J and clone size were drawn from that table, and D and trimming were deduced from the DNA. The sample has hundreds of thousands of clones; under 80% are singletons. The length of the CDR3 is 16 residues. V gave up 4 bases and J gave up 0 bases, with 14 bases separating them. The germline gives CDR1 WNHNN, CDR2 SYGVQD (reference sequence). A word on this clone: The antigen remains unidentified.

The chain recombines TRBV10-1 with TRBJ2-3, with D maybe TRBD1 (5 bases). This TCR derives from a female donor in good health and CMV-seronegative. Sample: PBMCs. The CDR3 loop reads CASSGGAGPSTDTQYF. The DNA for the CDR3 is TGCGCCAGCAGTGGGGGCGCTGGGCCTAGCACAGATACGCAGTATTTT.